This is a list of T cell receptor beta chains from one sample in a study of T-cell reconstitution after alpha-beta-depleted transplantation in children. MiXCR, applied by TCRdb to the PCR reads, yields one record per CDR3 protein. The table records 450,000 to 600,000 distinct CDR3 sequences, around 20% of them present only once. The sequencing used PBMCs from the stem cell graft donor, collected from the stem cell graft. These receptors were collected from a human donor who donated a stem cell graft to a child with acute lymphoblastic leukemia. Each CDR3 is given with its conserved first and last residue. D genes are given only for firm matches. Size tells how often a clone was seen (once, few, many) or the class of an expanded clone, and some rows leave it out.

j_call d_call v_call clone_size cdr3_nt cdr3_aa
TRBJ1-5 TRBD1 TRBV30 NA TGTGCCTGGAGTGGCGGGACAGGGAATCACCAGCCCCAGCATTTT CAWSGGTGNHQPQHF
TRBJ1-2 NA TRBV6-2/TRBV6-3 NA TGTGCCAGCAGTCAAAGACAGGCCGCCTATGGCTACACCTTC CASSQRQAAYGYTF
TRBJ2-1 NA TRBV25-1 NA TGTGCCAGCAGTGAATGGGGTAGCTCCTACAATGAGCAGTTCTTC CASSEWGSSYNEQFF
TRBJ1-5 NA TRBV7-9 few TGTGCCAGCAGCTCTGACAGATTCAATCAGCCCCAGCATTTT CASSSDRFNQPQHF
TRBJ1-1 NA TRBV19 NA TGTGCCAGTACCCTGTTCCCTTCCCCCATAAACACTGAAGCTTTCTTT CASTLFPSPINTEAFF
TRBJ2-7 NA TRBV27 many TGTGCCAGCAGTTGGTCAGGGCAAGGCAACGAGCAGTACTTC CASSWSGQGNEQYF
TRBJ1-4 NA TRBV4-2 few TGTGCCAGCAGCCAGAGCCCGGGACGGACGAATGAAAAACTGTTTTTT CASSQSPGRTNEKLFF
TRBJ2-1 TRBD2 TRBV11-1 few TGTGCCAGCACCACCCAGGGGACTAGCGGCCTAAGTTACAATGAGCAGTTCTTC CASTTQGTSGLSYNEQFF
TRBJ2-2 NA TRBV4-1 NA TGCGCCAGCAGCCAAGTCCAGGTGATGCCCGGGGAGCTGTTTTTT CASSQVQVMPGELFF
TRBJ2-3 TRBD2 TRBV5-1 NA TGCGCCAGCAGCTGGGGGTCTAGCGGGAGCACAGATACGCAGTATTTT CASSWGSSGSTDTQYF
TRBJ1-5 NA TRBV7-6 NA TGTGCCAGCAGCTTATTCGGCGGGCGAGGGTATAGCAATCAGCCCCAGCATTTT CASSLFGGRGYSNQPQHF
TRBJ1-1 NA TRBV7-9 few TGTGCCAGCAGTATACAGGCGAACACTGAAGCTTTCTTT CASSIQANTEAFF
TRBJ1-2 NA TRBV3-1 NA TGTGCCAGCAGCCAAGAATTAGTCGTGTCGGCGCTCTACACCTTC CASSQELVVSALYTF
TRBJ2-1 TRBD2 TRBV12-3/TRBV12-4 NA TGTGCCAGCAGTTTTGGGACTAGCGGGAGGGAGTTCTTC CASSFGTSGREFF
TRBJ1-2 NA TRBV29-1 NA TGCAGCGTTGTGGGGGATTCAAACTATGGCTACACCTTC CSVVGDSNYGYTF
TRBJ2-3 NA TRBV29-1 few TGCAGCGTTGTAGCGGCGCTTGACGCGGATACGCAGTATTTT CSVVAALDADTQYF
TRBJ2-2 NA TRBV6-4 few TGTGCCAGCAGTGACCAGAGGGAGGCCGGGGAGCTGTTTTTT CASSDQREAGELFF
TRBJ2-1 TRBD2 TRBV14 NA TGTGCCAGCAGCCAAGATAGCCTAGCGGGAGAGGTTTTCTTC CASSQDSLAGEVFF
TRBJ1-5 NA TRBV12-3/TRBV12-4 NA TGTGCCAGCAGTTTAGCGTTAAGTCAGCCCCAGCATTTT CASSLALSQPQHF
TRBJ2-1 NA TRBV19 few TGTGCCAGTAGCCCGCGGAGGGCCTCCTACAATGAGCAGTTCTTC CASSPRRASYNEQFF
TRBJ2-4 TRBD1 TRBV25-1 few TGTGCCAGCAGTGCTTACCGGGACAGGGGGAGGAAAAACATTCAGTACTTC CASSAYRDRGRKNIQYF
TRBJ2-5 TRBD2 TRBV5-1 NA TGCGCCAGCAGCGCGACTAGCGGGGGCTACCAAGAGACCCAGTACTTC CASSATSGGYQETQYF
TRBJ2-5 NA TRBV7-9 NA TGTGCCAGCAGCTTAGGAGGGCCAGGGAAAACCCAGTACTTC CASSLGGPGKTQYF
TRBJ1-1 TRBD1 TRBV4-1 NA TGCGCCAGCAGCCAATCCGGGACAGGGAACACTGAAGCTTTCTTT CASSQSGTGNTEAFF
TRBJ1-1 TRBD1 TRBV20-1 NA TGCAGTGCTAGAGCCAGGGGGCGCGGGAACACTGAAGCTTTCTTT CSARARGRGNTEAFF
TRBJ1-1 TRBD1 TRBV6-1 NA TGTGCCAGCAGCAAGACAGGGTTGGGCACTGAAGCTTTCTTT CASSKTGLGTEAFF
TRBJ2-1 TRBD2 TRBV4-1 few TGCGCCAGCAGCCAAGCGGGAGCGGGAGGGTTGGATGAGCAGTTCTTC CASSQAGAGGLDEQFF
TRBJ2-7 NA TRBV29-1 few TGCAGCGTGGCCCGGGACATCTCCTACGAGCAGTACTTC CSVARDISYEQYF
TRBJ2-5 NA TRBV12-3/TRBV12-4 few TGTGCCAGCACCCCCGGCGACGGGGCGGGGGAGACCCAGTACTTC CASTPGDGAGETQYF
TRBJ2-6 NA TRBV18 few TGTGCCAGCTCAACACAACCAAGGCAGATAAGCTCTGGGGCCAACGTCCTGACTTTC CASSTQPRQISSGANVLTF
TRBJ2-3 NA TRBV10-3 few TGTGCCATCAGTCCCCACGAGAAATATCCCCCAGATACGCAGTATTTT CAISPHEKYPPDTQYF
TRBJ2-7 TRBD2 TRBV30 few TGTGCCTGGAGTGTAGGGACTACTACCTACGAGCAGTACTTC CAWSVGTTTYEQYF
TRBJ1-2 NA TRBV27 few TGTGCCAGCAGTTTTGGAGTGAACTATGGCTACACCTTC CASSFGVNYGYTF